This T cell receptor beta chain was retrieved from a study of shared clonotypes between healthy human individuals. Comments on this clone: The target antigen is unknown.

Study-level points and caveats: Approximately 4.9% of naive CD4 clonotypes were shared across a few donors. The four-donor shared clonotypes exceeded non-shared clonotypes in generation probability, with non-shared ones scoring lower.

Sequencing was performed with immunoSEQ multiplex PCR; in TCRdb, only in-frame clones are kept and a portion is missing. This table has 850,000 to 1,100,000 clones, roughly 80% appearing once. From CD4+ cells came CD45RA+ naive and CD45RA-negative memory subsets. The receptor's source is a man younger than 35 in good health. Some clones in this sample may be carry-over from other donors' samples. Sample: memory CD4+ T cells from PBMCs. Stated subset: CD45RA-negative fraction.

This CDR3 reads CASTPGGGSYLHNEQFF. CDR3 DNA: TGTGCCAGCACCCCCGGGGGCGGGAGCTATCTCCACAATGAGCAGTTCTTC. The chain employs TRBV9 and TRBJ2-1, with D possibly matching TRBD2 (7 bases). Germline CDR1 is SGDLS and CDR2 is YYNGEE. The V gene lost 6 bases and the J gene lost 5 bases, with 24 bases spanning the gap. CDR3 size: 17 residues.